The rows below give T cell receptor beta chains drawn from one sample of a study of blood T cell repertoires in COVID-19. TCRdb's copy holds only in-frame clones and misses some; the assay was immunoSEQ multiplex PCR. The data contain 110,000 or so clones, approximately 90% of them singletons. The sample consisted of peripheral blood. Every receptor here comes from a human donor with acute or convalescent COVID-19. The donor label of this sample is uncertain. CDR3s include the opening cysteine and the closing phenylalanine or tryptophan. D genes are given only for firm matches. Only part of the rows carry a size: once, few, many, or a class if the clone is expanded.

j_gene: TRBJ1-2; v_gene: TRBV28; d_gene: TRBD1; abundance: NA; CDR3nt: TGTGCCAGCAGTACCCCGGGACAGGGCTATGGCTACACCTTC; CDR3aa: CASSTPGQGYGYTF
j_gene: TRBJ2-7; v_gene: TRBV12-5; d_gene: NA; abundance: NA; CDR3nt: TGTGCTAGTGGCGCCGACAACTCCTACGAGCAGTACTTC; CDR3aa: CASGADNSYEQYF
j_gene: TRBJ2-1; v_gene: TRBV27; d_gene: TRBD1; abundance: NA; CDR3nt: TGTGCCAGCAGAACTCCCGGGACAGGGTCCTACAATGAGCAGTTCTTC; CDR3aa: CASRTPGTGSYNEQFF
j_gene: TRBJ1-1; v_gene: TRBV28; d_gene: NA; abundance: NA; CDR3nt: TGTGCCAGCAGTTTTTTGTTGCAGGCCCCCAGTGAAGCTTTCTTT; CDR3aa: CASSFLLQAPSEAFF
j_gene: TRBJ1-3; v_gene: TRBV10-3; d_gene: TRBD1; abundance: NA; CDR3nt: TGTGCCATCAGTACAGGGGGCTCTGGAAACACCATATATTTT; CDR3aa: CAISTGGSGNTIYF
j_gene: TRBJ1-5; v_gene: TRBV27; d_gene: TRBD1; abundance: once; CDR3nt: TGTGCCAGCAGTCTTACAGGGGTAAATCAGCCCCAGCATTTT; CDR3aa: CASSLTGVNQPQHF
j_gene: TRBJ1-4; v_gene: TRBV18; d_gene: TRBD1; abundance: NA; CDR3nt: TGTGCCAGCTCACAGAACAGGGGTGCAACTAATGAAAAACTGTTTTTT; CDR3aa: CASSQNRGATNEKLFF
j_gene: TRBJ2-6; v_gene: TRBV5-6; d_gene: NA; abundance: NA; CDR3nt: TGTGCCAGCAGGGGGGCAGGGATCTCTGGGGCCAACGTCCTGACTTTC; CDR3aa: CASRGAGISGANVLTF
j_gene: TRBJ1-2; v_gene: TRBV5-1; d_gene: TRBD1; abundance: NA; CDR3nt: TGCGCCAGCAGCTCCGGGACAGCGACAGACTATGGCTACACCTTC; CDR3aa: CASSSGTATDYGYTF
j_gene: TRBJ1-6; v_gene: TRBV15; d_gene: NA; abundance: few; CDR3nt: TGTGCCACCAGCAGAGATAGAGATCCTCTGGCACCCCTCCACTTT; CDR3aa: CATSRDRDPLAPLHF
j_gene: TRBJ2-2; v_gene: TRBV13; d_gene: NA; abundance: NA; CDR3nt: TGTGCCAGCAGCTTGCGGGGAGAGAACACCGGGGAGCTGTTTTTT; CDR3aa: CASSLRGENTGELFF
j_gene: TRBJ2-3; v_gene: TRBV7-8; d_gene: NA; abundance: NA; CDR3nt: TGTGCCAGCACCCTTGGTCACAGGGTAGGAACGCAGTATTTT; CDR3aa: CASTLGHRVGTQYF
j_gene: TRBJ1-4; v_gene: TRBV2; d_gene: NA; abundance: few; CDR3nt: TGTGCCAGCAGTGGGGGAATAGGGGGAAAACTGTTTTTT; CDR3aa: CASSGGIGGKLFF
j_gene: TRBJ2-7; v_gene: TRBV19; d_gene: NA; abundance: NA; CDR3nt: TGTGCCAGTAGTATAGCAGGGGCCTACGAGCAGTACTTC; CDR3aa: CASSIAGAYEQYF
j_gene: TRBJ2-2; v_gene: TRBV4-3; d_gene: TRBD1; abundance: once; CDR3nt: TGCGCCAGCAGCCAAAATGACAGGGGGGTATCGACCGGGGAGCTGTTTTTT; CDR3aa: CASSQNDRGVSTGELFF
j_gene: TRBJ1-1; v_gene: TRBV6-6; d_gene: TRBD1; abundance: NA; CDR3nt: TGTGCCAGCAGTTACTGGACAGGGACGAACACTGAAGCTTTCTTT; CDR3aa: CASSYWTGTNTEAFF
j_gene: TRBJ1-5; v_gene: TRBV15; d_gene: TRBD1; abundance: NA; CDR3nt: TGTGCCACCAGCAGAGTCGGACAGGGAAAGCAGCCCCAGCATTTT; CDR3aa: CATSRVGQGKQPQHF
j_gene: TRBJ2-2; v_gene: TRBV6-5; d_gene: TRBD2; abundance: NA; CDR3nt: TGTGCCAGCACAAAAAGCGGGAGGGCCGGGGAGCTGTTTTTT; CDR3aa: CASTKSGRAGELFF
j_gene: TRBJ1-1; v_gene: TRBV29-1; d_gene: NA; abundance: NA; CDR3nt: TGCAGCGTTGAAGGCCAGGGCACTGAAGCTTTCTTT; CDR3aa: CSVEGQGTEAFF
j_gene: TRBJ1-4; v_gene: TRBV28; d_gene: NA; abundance: NA; CDR3nt: TGTGCCAGCAGCCCTCCGCGGGCAACTAATGAAAAACTGTTTTTT; CDR3aa: CASSPPRATNEKLFF
j_gene: TRBJ2-7; v_gene: TRBV5-1; d_gene: TRBD1; abundance: NA; CDR3nt: TGCGCCAGCAGAGGGACAGGGATCACCTACGAGCAGTACTTC; CDR3aa: CASRGTGITYEQYF
j_gene: TRBJ1-1; v_gene: TRBV9; d_gene: NA; abundance: NA; CDR3nt: TGTGCCAGCAGCGTAACGGGATGGGACACTGAAGCTTTCTTT; CDR3aa: CASSVTGWDTEAFF
j_gene: TRBJ1-5; v_gene: TRBV10-3; d_gene: NA; abundance: NA; CDR3nt: TGTGCCATCAGTGAGGTATCTAGCAATCAGCCCCAGCATTTT; CDR3aa: CAISEVSSNQPQHF
j_gene: TRBJ1-2; v_gene: TRBV7-2; d_gene: TRBD1; abundance: once; CDR3nt: TGTGCCAGCAGTCAGGGACAGGGGAACTATGGCTACACCTTC; CDR3aa: CASSQGQGNYGYTF
j_gene: TRBJ2-7; v_gene: TRBV18; d_gene: NA; abundance: NA; CDR3nt: TGTGCCAGCTCACCACCCGGAGGTTCCTACGAGCAGTACTTC; CDR3aa: CASSPPGGSYEQYF
j_gene: TRBJ2-3; v_gene: TRBV24-1; d_gene: NA; abundance: NA; CDR3nt: TGTGCCACCAGTACCGGGAATACGCAGTATTTT; CDR3aa: CATSTGNTQYF